What follows are 14 T cell receptor beta chains derived from one specimen sequenced in a study of T cell responses to AZD1222 COVID-19 vaccine. Sequencing used immunoSEQ multiplex PCR; TCRdb keeps in-frame clones, though not all of them. The sample carries some 70,000 clones, 84% recorded once. Specimen: peripheral blood, collected on day 0 of AZD1222 vaccination. The receptors originated from an adult in good health.

This chain links TRBV7-3 with TRBJ1-2; D is undetermined. Germline CDR1 and CDR2: SGHTA and FQGTGA. V was pared by 5 bases and J by 6 bases, with 16 bases between. The CDR3 has 14 amino acids. The CDR3 loop reads CASSPGGGLDGYTF. The CDR3 nucleotides read TGTGCCAGCAGCCCGGGAGGCGGCCTGGATGGCTACACCTTC.

The chain has TRBV2 and TRBJ2-7; TRBD1 agrees at 11 bases. Unmatched junction bases numbered 6, after V lost 5 bases and J lost 3 bases. The CDR3 has 15 amino acids. The germline V gene has CDR1 SNHLY and CDR2 FYNNEI. CDR3 coding DNA: TGTGCCAGCAGTCGGGACAGGGGGGATAACTACGAGCAGTACTTC. Protein: CASSRDRGDNYEQYF.

The gene calls are TRBV3-1 (or the pseudogene TRBV3-2) and TRBJ1-6; D gene ambiguous. This CDR3 has 15 amino acids. The V and J ends lost 0 bases and 9 bases respectively, with 12 bases between them. CDR1 LGHDT and CDR2 YNNKEL come from the germline V gene (reference sequence). The CDR3: CASSQDVGRGSPLHF. CDR3 DNA sequence: TGTGCCAGCAGCCAAGATGTGGGGAGAGGTTCACCCCTCCACTTT.

The CDR3 bases are TGTGCCAGCAAAACTAGCGGAGATACGCAGTATTTT. Translation gives CASKTSGDTQYF. This chain connects TRBV28 to TRBJ2-3; 8 bases agree with TRBD2. Trimming at V came to 7 bases and at J to 5 bases, leaving 2 bases not matched to a gene. The germline V gene encodes CDR1 MDHEN and CDR2 SYDVKM. This CDR3 spans 12 amino acids. The whole variable domain, remainder taken from reference TRBV28 and TRBJ2-3, is DVKVTQSSRYLVKRTGEKVFLECVQDMDHENMFWYRQDPGLGLRLIYFSYDVKMKEKGDIPEGYSVSREKKERFSLILESASTNQTSMYLCASKTSGDTQYFGPGTRLTVL.

This sequence joins TRBV11-2 and TRBJ2-4; 9 bases line up with TRBD1. This CDR3 spans 13 amino acids. The germline CDR1 and CDR2 sequences are SGHAT and FQNNGV. Losses at the gene ends were 8 bases for V and 8 bases for J; bases not matched to a gene: 7. The CDR3 here is CASGPGQGDIQYF. The CDR3 DNA reads as TGTGCCAGCGGACCGGGACAGGGTGACATTCAGTACTTC.

The J gene is TRBJ1-2, the V gene TRBV6-5, with D uncertain. This CDR3 comprises 13 residues. Trimming stripped 6 bases from V and 6 bases from J, with 14 bases between. Looked up from germline, CDR1 is MNHEY and CDR2 is SVGAGI. The CDR3 DNA reads as TGTGCCAGCAGGTTAGTAGCGCAGGATGGCTACACCTTC. Translating it yields CASRLVAQDGYTF.

V gene TRBV6-5 combines with J gene TRBJ2-5; either TRBD1 or TRBD2 may fit D (5 bases each). Trimming took off 8 bases at V and 5 bases at J, with 21 bases between the two ends. CDR3 size: 15 residues. Germline lookup yields CDR1 MNHEY and CDR2 SVGAGI. CDR3 bases: TGTGCCAGCGGGGGTTTCGGAGTAGCTGGGGAGACCCAGTACTTC. Its protein is CASGGFGVAGETQYF.

V is TRBV5-5 and J is TRBJ1-6; D ambiguous. This CDR3 has 15 residues. V shed 0 bases and J shed 6 bases, with 10 bases lying between them. Germline CDR1 and CDR2: SGHKS and YYEKEE (reference sequence). The DNA for the CDR3 is TGTGCCAGCAGCTTGGGGTACACCAGTAATTCACCCCTCCACTTT. Amino acids: CASSLGYTSNSPLHF.

The genes are TRBV6-5 and TRBJ1-1; D call uncertain. The CDR3 is made up of 14 amino acids. Per germline, CDR1 MNHEY and CDR2 SVGAGI. Trimming removed 5 bases from V and 0 bases from J, with 10 bases in between. CDR3 sequence: CASSQSRMNTEAFF. Written as DNA, the CDR3 is TGTGCCAGCAGTCAGTCCAGAATGAACACTGAAGCTTTCTTT.

This sequence joins TRBV5-1 and TRBJ2-5; TRBD2 matches 7 bases. CDR1 is SGHRS and CDR2 is YFSETQ in the germline V gene. V lost 0 bases to trimming and J lost 5 bases; unmatched junction nucleotides: 10. The CDR3 is made up of 16 amino acids. The CDR3 protein is CASSLVSSGAGETQYF. The CDR3 DNA reads as TGCGCCAGCAGCTTGGTGTCTAGCGGAGCCGGGGAGACCCAGTACTTC.

The chain carries TRBV28 and TRBJ1-1; D call uncertain. From germline, CDR1 is MDHEN and CDR2 SYDVKM. Trimming removed 4 bases at V and 7 bases at J, with 7 bases between. The CDR3 has 11 residues. CDR3 residues: CASSSPREAFF. CDR3 sequence (DNA): TGTGCCAGCAGTTCGCCCCGTGAAGCTTTCTTT. Together with reference TRBV28 and TRBJ1-1, the CDR3 gives the full variable domain: DVKVTQSSRYLVKRTGEKVFLECVQDMDHENMFWYRQDPGLGLRLIYFSYDVKMKEKGDIPEGYSVSREKKERFSLILESASTNQTSMYLCASSSPREAFFGQGTRLTVV.

The rearrangement links TRBV5-1 to TRBJ1-2, with TRBD1 identical over 7 bases. CDR1 is SGHRS and CDR2 is YFSETQ in the germline V gene. The V gene end was trimmed by 0 bases and the J gene end by 5 bases; junction bases not matched to a gene: 10. CDR3 length: 16 residues. CDR3 DNA sequence: TGCGCCAGCAGCTTGGCCGATACAGGGGAAGGATATGGCTACACCTTC. This translates into CASSLADTGEGYGYTF.

CDR3: CASSLYGDPKETQYF. The CDR3 DNA sequence: TGTGCCAGCAGCTTGTACGGGGACCCGAAAGAGACCCAGTACTTC. The V and J genes are TRBV5-8 and TRBJ2-5, with D perhaps matching TRBD1 or TRBD2 (5 bases each). V gave up 1 base and J gave up 3 bases, with 13 bases separating them. The CDR3 has 15 residues. In germline, CDR1 is SGHTS, CDR2 YDEGEE.

The chain is built from TRBV18 and TRBJ1-2, with D maybe TRBD1 (5 bases). CDR3 length equals 18 residues. Germline values: CDR1 KGHSH, CDR2 LQKENI. The V end was cut by 3 bases, the J end by 0 bases, with 20 bases between. CDR3 sequence reads: CASSPFSARGASNYGYTF. The CDR3 bases are TGTGCCAGCTCACCTTTCAGTGCGCGGGGCGCCTCTAACTATGGCTACACCTTC.